The 9 T cell receptor beta chains below come from one sample, sequenced in a study of blood T cell repertoires in COVID-19. Only in-frame clones appear in the TCRdb table, and some are missing; sequencing was by immunoSEQ multiplex PCR. This sample has fewer than 250,000 clones; 80% to 90% occur once, and the top ten carry over 9.5%. The specimen was peripheral blood. These receptor sequences come from a woman aged 80 or older with acute or convalescent COVID-19.

The chain recombines TRBV6-6 with TRBJ2-7; no clear D. Germline V gives CDR1 MNHNY, CDR2 SVGAGI (reference sequence). V was trimmed by 7 bases and J by 9 bases, leaving 13 bases between them. This CDR3 region has 11 residues. The CDR3 DNA sequence: TGTGCCAGCACAGAAAATCGAGGGCAGTACTTC. It specifies CASTENRGQYF.

This chain connects TRBV4-2 to TRBJ2-2; TRBD2 is a possible D gene (6 bases). The CDR3 covers 20 residues. V lost 2 bases to trimming and J lost 0 bases, with 22 bases between them. CDR1 is LGHNA, CDR2 YNFKEQ, per germline. The CDR3 DNA reads as TGTGCCAGCAGCCAAAATACCGGGACTCAAAGATTGTCGAACACCGGGGAGCTGTTTTTT. Protein product: CASSQNTGTQRLSNTGELFF.

V gene TRBV5-6 combines with J gene TRBJ2-7, with TRBD2 as a possible D gene (6 bases). This CDR3 region has 14 residues. Trimming took 0 bases from V and 5 from J, leaving 12 bases between them. Germline loops: CDR1 SGHDT, CDR2 YYEEEE. CDR3 sequence (DNA): TGTGCCAGCAGCTTGGCCGGGAGTGTCGACGAGCAGTACTTC. This translates into CASSLAGSVDEQYF.

The chain recombines TRBV29-1 with TRBJ2-7; 9 bases are shared with TRBD1. V gave up 6 bases and J gave up 0 bases; unmatched junction bases: 6. The V gene's germline CDR1 is SQVTM and CDR2 ANQGSEA. There are 14 residues in the CDR3. The CDR3 reads CSVEQGAGSYEQYF. In DNA, the CDR3 is TGCAGCGTCGAACAGGGGGCGGGCTCCTACGAGCAGTACTTC.

V and J are TRBV7-3 and TRBJ2-7; 7 bases are shared with TRBD2. The V gene's germline CDR1 is SGHTA and CDR2 FQGTGA. J gave up 2 bases and V 4 bases, and 8 bases lay outside the gene matches. CDR3 length: 15 amino acids. CDR3 sequence: CASSSLAGAPYEQYF. As DNA, the CDR3 is TGTGCCAGCAGCTCCCTTGCGGGAGCCCCCTACGAGCAGTACTTC.

This clone was seen a single time. This same CDR3 is encoded by further DNA sequences in the sample. V and J are TRBV7-3 and TRBJ2-1, with 8 bases identical to TRBD2. Germline trimming cut 5 bases from V and 4 bases from J; bases unmatched to any gene: 4. Germline V lookup: CDR1 SGHTA, CDR2 FQGTGA. The length of the CDR3 is 14 residues. CDR3 protein: CASSPSGSYNEQFF. The CDR3 nucleotides read TGTGCCAGCAGCCCTAGCGGGTCTTACAATGAGCAGTTCTTC.

This clone appeared once. J is TRBJ1-2 and V is TRBV5-1; 8 bases align to TRBD1. Germline-derived CDR1 and CDR2 are SGHRS and YFSETQ. The CDR3 length is 18 residues. With 4 bases clipped from V and 6 bases from J, the junction kept 20 bases outside the gene matches. CDR3 coding DNA: TGCGCCAGCAGCGTCATTCCGGGACAGGCAAGGGCGGGGGATGGCTACACCTTC. Amino acids: CASSVIPGQARAGDGYTF. Full variable domain (remainder filled in from reference TRBV5-1 and TRBJ1-2): KAGVTQTPRYLIKTRGQQVTLSCSPISGHRSVSWYQQTPGQGLQFLFEYFSETQRNKGNFPGRFSGRQFSNSRSEMNVSTLELGDSALYLCASSVIPGQARAGDGYTFGSGTRLTVV.

This chain connects TRBV24-1 to TRBJ2-7, with 9 bases that match TRBD1. V shed 5 bases, J shed 6 bases, and the junction held 7 bases outside the gene matches. The CDR3 is 14 amino acids. Per the germline V gene, CDR1 is KGHDR and CDR2 is SFDVKD. CDR3 residues: CATSATGGVFEQYF. The CDR3 DNA is TGTGCCACCAGTGCGACAGGGGGTGTCTTCGAGCAGTACTTC.

The chain is built from TRBV19 and TRBJ1-1, with D possibly TRBD1 on 5 matching bases. The CDR3 totals 14 residues. V lost 2 bases and J lost 5, with 12 bases in between. Germline assignment: CDR1 LNHDA and CDR2 SQIVND (reference sequence). CDR3 region: CASSISAGLTEAFF. The CDR3 bases are TGTGCCAGTAGTATATCCGCAGGGTTGACTGAAGCTTTCTTT.